Below, one TCR beta chain is given with its context. Its antigen is unknown. The CDR3 covers 16 residues. CDR1 is SGHDT, CDR2 YYEEEE, per germline. Losses at the gene ends were 5 bases for V and 2 bases for J; bases not matched to a gene: 8. This entry is derived from a study of blood T cells in healthy people across ages. Study outcomes and limitations: Significant beta diversity loss was already apparent by age roughly 40, declining roughly linearly.

It was with a sample-barcoded 5' primer and a J-beta primer mix that a second PCR of roughly 7 to 12 cycles was run. TCRdb fed the 5' RACE reads into MiXCR, producing one record per CDR3 protein. This repertoire shows 600,000 or so distinct CDR3 sequences, 25% to 35% found once; its top ten account for around 16%. The V and J genes are TRBV5-6 and TRBJ2-3, with 10 bases matching TRBD1. Sequenced input: blood. The clonotype was recovered from an elderly woman in good health. The CDR3 DNA sequence: TGTGCCAGCAGAGCCCTTGGACAGGGGGACACAGATACGCAGTATTTT. Translating it yields CASRALGQGDTDTQYF.